This T cell receptor (beta chain) is from a study of blood T cell repertoires in COVID-19. Whole-study context: Whether acute or convalescent, the COVID-19 samples came from the United States, Italy and Spain.

The Seattle patients joined while their infection was active and were tracked longitudinally afterward. J was trimmed by 6 bases and V by 1 base; bases with no gene match: 7. The CDR3 is 16 amino acids. Germline V lookup: CDR1 SGHRS, CDR2 YFSETQ. Assay: immunoSEQ multiplex PCR; the TCRdb copy retains only in-frame clones and omits some. In the table there are some 75,000 clones, roughly 90% of which are singletons. The sample was peripheral blood. The receptor comes from a man older than 75 with COVID-19, enrolled during active disease. The V call is TRBV5-1, the J call TRBJ1-3; 10 nucleotides match TRBD1. CDR3 region: CASSLSVGTGENTIYF. CDR3 in DNA: TGCGCCAGCAGCTTGTCGGTTGGGACAGGGGAAAACACCATATATTTT.